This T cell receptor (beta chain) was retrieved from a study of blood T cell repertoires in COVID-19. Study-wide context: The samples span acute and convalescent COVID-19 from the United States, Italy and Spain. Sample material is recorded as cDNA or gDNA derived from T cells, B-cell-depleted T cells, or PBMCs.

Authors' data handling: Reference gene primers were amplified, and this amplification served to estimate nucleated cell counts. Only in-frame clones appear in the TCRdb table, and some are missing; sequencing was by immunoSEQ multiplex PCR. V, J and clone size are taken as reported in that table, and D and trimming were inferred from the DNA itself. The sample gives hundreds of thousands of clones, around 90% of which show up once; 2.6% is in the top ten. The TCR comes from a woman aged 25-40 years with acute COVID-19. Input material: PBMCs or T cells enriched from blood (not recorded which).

CDR3 loop: CASSPLAAGNYGYTF. The CDR3 coding sequence is TGTGCCAGCAGTCCCCTTGCGGCAGGGAACTATGGCTACACCTTC. The chain carries TRBV27 and TRBJ1-2; tentative D call: TRBD1 (5 bases). Looked up from germline, CDR1 is MNHEY and CDR2 is SMNVEV (reference sequence). V was shortened by 5 bases and J by 2 bases, with 15 bases between the two germline ends. The CDR3 runs to 15 residues.